The 4 T cell receptor beta chains in this list originate from one sample, sequenced in a study of early stage breast cancer tumors. Using immunoSEQ multiplex PCR, the repertoire was profiled, and TCRdb retains in-frame clones only, with some absent. This sample carries 70,000 or so clones, about 85% of them seen once, and the ten largest clones take over 3.5%. Sequences were obtained from blood. These receptors all come from a person aged 35-49 years with breast cancer.

The genes are TRBV6-5 and TRBJ2-1; 7 nucleotides agree with TRBD2. Germline assignment: CDR1 MNHEY and CDR2 SVGAGI. The CDR3 covers 14 residues. V was pared by 9 bases and J by 4 bases, with 9 bases of the junction left unmatched. The CDR3 here is CASARAGLYNEQFF. The CDR3 DNA reads TGTGCCAGTGCACGAGCGGGATTGTACAATGAGCAGTTCTTC.

This chain links TRBV30 with TRBJ2-5; TRBD2 matches 14 bases. CDR1 and CDR2 from the germline V gene are GTSNPN and SVGIG (reference sequence). CDR3 length: 17 amino acids. Trimming cost V 2 bases and J 5 bases; bases outside gene matches: 10. CDR3 in amino acids: CAWSTGLAGGVGETQYF. DNA for the CDR3: TGTGCCTGGAGTACCGGACTAGCGGGAGGCGTTGGGGAGACCCAGTACTTC. Variable domain in full (rest from reference TRBV30 and TRBJ2-5): SQTIHQWPATLVQPVGSPLSLECTVEGTSNPNLYWYRQAAGRGLQLLFYSVGIGQISSEVPQNLSASRPQDRQFILSSKKLLLSDSGFYLCAWSTGLAGGVGETQYFGPGTRLLVL.

This clone has only one observation. The chain carries TRBV27 and TRBJ2-3; D possibly corresponds to TRBD2 (6 bases). This CDR3 is built from 13 residues. Per the germline V gene, CDR1 is MNHEY and CDR2 is SMNVEV (reference sequence). V shed 5 bases and J shed 4 bases, with 10 bases lying between them. CDR3 coding DNA: TGTGCCAGCAGTGTGCGGGGTGCAGATACGCAGTATTTT. Translated, it gives CASSVRGADTQYF.

This chain joins TRBV2 and TRBJ2-3; D ambiguous. Germline-derived CDR1 and CDR2 are SNHLY and FYNNEI. V was shortened by 3 bases and J by 2 bases, with 6 bases between the two germline ends. The CDR3 is 13 amino acids. CDR3 loop: CASSEEITDTQYF. CDR3 DNA: TGTGCCAGCAGTGAGGAGATCACAGATACGCAGTATTTT.